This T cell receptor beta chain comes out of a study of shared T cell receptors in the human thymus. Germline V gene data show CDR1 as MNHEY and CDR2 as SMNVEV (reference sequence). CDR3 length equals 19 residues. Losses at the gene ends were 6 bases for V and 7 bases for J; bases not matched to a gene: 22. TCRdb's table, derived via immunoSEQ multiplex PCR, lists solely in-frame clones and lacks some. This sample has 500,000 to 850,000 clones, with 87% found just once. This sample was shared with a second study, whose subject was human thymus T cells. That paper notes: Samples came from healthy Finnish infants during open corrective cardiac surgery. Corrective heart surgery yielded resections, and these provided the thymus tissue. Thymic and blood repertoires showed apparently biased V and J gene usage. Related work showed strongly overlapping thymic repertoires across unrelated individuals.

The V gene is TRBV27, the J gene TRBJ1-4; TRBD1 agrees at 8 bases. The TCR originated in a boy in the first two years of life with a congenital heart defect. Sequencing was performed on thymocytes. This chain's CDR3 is CASSRGNHSTGVSFEKLFF. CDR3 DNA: TGTGCCAGCAGCCGCGGGAACCACTCGACAGGGGTCTCTTTTGAAAAACTGTTTTTT.